This entry lists 9 T cell receptor beta chains sequenced from one sample in a study of blood T cell repertoires in COVID-19. Repertoires were generated with immunoSEQ multiplex PCR, while TCRdb's copy carries only in-frame clones and drops some. Of under 450,000 clones listed, around nine tenths were seen once; the top ten hold roughly 7.1%. Input material: peripheral blood. The receptors come from an older woman with COVID-19, enrolled during active disease.

J is TRBJ1-3 and V is TRBV5-1; the D gene is possibly TRBD1 (6 bases). The germline V and J ends were trimmed by 5 bases and 0 bases, with 12 bases remaining between them. The CDR3 is 15 residues long. Per germline, CDR1 SGHRS and CDR2 YFSETQ. As DNA, the CDR3 is TGCGCCAGCAGATCTGGACAGATCTCTGGAAACACCATATATTTT. Translating it yields CASRSGQISGNTIYF.

The chain combines TRBV23-1 with TRBJ1-5; TRBD1 matches 8 bases. TRBV23-1 is an open reading frame whose function is uncertain. V was clipped by 2 bases and J by 6 bases; unmatched bases: 3. The CDR3 runs to 14 residues. The CDR3 region has the DNA TGCGCCAGCAGTCAACGGGACAGGACTCAGCCCCAGCATTTT. This codes for CASSQRDRTQPQHF.

J is TRBJ2-3 and V is TRBV6-2 or TRBV6-3, with 8 bases aligning to TRBD2. Germline values: CDR1 MNHEY, CDR2 SVGEGT. The CDR3 totals 17 residues. V lost 5 bases, J lost 2 bases, and 12 bases stayed unmatched. The CDR3 loop is CASSPAWTSSFTDTQYF. The CDR3 DNA sequence: TGTGCCAGCAGTCCCGCGTGGACTAGCAGCTTCACAGATACGCAGTATTTT.

The J gene is TRBJ2-2, the V gene TRBV11-2; 16 bases map to TRBD2. The CDR3 runs to 16 residues. Germline V gene data show CDR1 as SGHAT and CDR2 as FQNNGV. Trimming removed 5 bases from V and 6 bases from J; junction bases left unmatched: 3. In nucleotides, the CDR3 is TGTGCCAGCAGCCCGGGACTAGCGGGGGGGCCCGGGGAGCTGTTTTTT. Translation: CASSPGLAGGPGELFF.

This clone came up a few times. The chain couples TRBV13 to TRBJ2-3; TRBD1 agrees at 9 bases. The CDR3 runs to 15 residues. V trimming: 4 bases; J trimming: 4 bases; junction bases outside the gene matches: 6. Per germline, CDR1 PRHDT and CDR2 FYEKMQ (reference sequence). Here the CDR3 DNA reads TGTGCCAGCAGCTCCGGGGACAGGGACGCAGATACGCAGTATTTT. Amino acids: CASSSGDRDADTQYF.

This clone was seen more than once but under ten times. The rearrangement uses TRBV5-1 and TRBJ2-5; 8 bases map to TRBD1. The CDR3 totals 13 residues. CDR1 is SGHRS, CDR2 YFSETQ, per germline. V lost 5 bases, J lost 0 bases, and 0 bases stayed unmatched. The CDR3 sequence: CASRGQDQETQYF. The CDR3 DNA reads TGCGCCAGCAGGGGACAGGACCAAGAGACCCAGTACTTC.

Only one count was recorded for this clone. The V call is TRBV5-1, the J call TRBJ2-1; 8 bases are shared with TRBD2. Trimming removed 5 bases from V and 13 bases from J; junction bases left unmatched: 5. Germline lookup yields CDR1 SGHRS and CDR2 YFSETQ. This CDR3 has 11 residues. DNA for the CDR3: TGCGCCAGCAGGTACGGGGGGGCACAGTTCTTC. It yields the protein CASRYGGAQFF.

V and J are TRBV6-5 and TRBJ2-7; TRBD1 is a possible D gene (6 bases). V was pared by 7 bases and J by 3 bases, with 13 bases between. The CDR3 has 13 residues. CDR1 and CDR2 (germline): MNHEY, SVGAGI. The chain's CDR3 is CASKLTGDYEQYF. The CDR3 nucleotides read TGTGCCAGCAAATTGACAGGTGACTACGAGCAGTACTTC.

Notes on this clone: Other DNA sequences within the sample encode an identical CDR3. The chain carries TRBV19 and TRBJ1-6; weak D call: TRBD1 (5 bases). Trimming removed 5 bases at V and 7 bases at J, with 6 bases between. The CDR3 loop spans 12 amino acids. The germline gives CDR1 LNHDA, CDR2 SQIVND (reference sequence). The CDR3 DNA follows: TGTGCCAGTAGTTCAGGGAATTCACCCCTCCACTTT. Translating gives CASSSGNSPLHF.